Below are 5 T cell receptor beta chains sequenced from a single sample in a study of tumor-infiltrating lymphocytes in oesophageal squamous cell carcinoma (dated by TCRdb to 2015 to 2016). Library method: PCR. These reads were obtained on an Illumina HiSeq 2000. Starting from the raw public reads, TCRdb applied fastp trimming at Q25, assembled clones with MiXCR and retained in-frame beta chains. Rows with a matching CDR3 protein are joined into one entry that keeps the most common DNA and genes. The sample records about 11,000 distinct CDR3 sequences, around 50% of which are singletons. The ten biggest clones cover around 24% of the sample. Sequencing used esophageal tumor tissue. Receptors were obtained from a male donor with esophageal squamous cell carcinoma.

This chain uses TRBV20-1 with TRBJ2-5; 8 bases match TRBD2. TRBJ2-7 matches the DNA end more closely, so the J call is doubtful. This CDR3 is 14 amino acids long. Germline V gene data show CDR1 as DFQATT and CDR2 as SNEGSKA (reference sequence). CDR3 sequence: CSAKPPGLAYEQYF. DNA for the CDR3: TGCAGTGCTAAGCCACCGGGACTAGCCTACGAGCAGTACTTC.

CDR3 DNA: TGTGCCAGCAGCCTAGCGAGCACAGATACGCAGTATTTT. Translating it yields CASSLASTDTQYF. The chain links TRBV12-3 or TRBV12-4 to TRBJ2-3, with D possibly being TRBD2 (6 bases). V lost 6 bases, J lost 0 bases, and 7 bases lay in between. The CDR3 has 13 residues.

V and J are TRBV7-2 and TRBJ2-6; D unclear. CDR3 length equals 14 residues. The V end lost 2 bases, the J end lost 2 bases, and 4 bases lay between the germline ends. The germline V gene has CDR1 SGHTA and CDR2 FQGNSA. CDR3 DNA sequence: TGTGCCAGCAGCTTAATCGCTGGGGCCAACGTCCTGACTTTC. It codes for CASSLIAGANVLTF.

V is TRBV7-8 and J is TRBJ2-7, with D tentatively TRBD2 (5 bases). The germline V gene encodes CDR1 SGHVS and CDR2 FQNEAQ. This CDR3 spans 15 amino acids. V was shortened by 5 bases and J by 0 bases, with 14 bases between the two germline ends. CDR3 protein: CASSPWRTGSYEQYF. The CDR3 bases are TGTGCCAGCAGCCCCTGGAGGACGGGCTCCTACGAGCAGTACTTC.

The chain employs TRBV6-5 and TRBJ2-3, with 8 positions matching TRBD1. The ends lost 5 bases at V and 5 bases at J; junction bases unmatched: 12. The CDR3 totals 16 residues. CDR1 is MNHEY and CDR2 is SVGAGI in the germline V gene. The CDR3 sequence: CASSEAVDRAVDTQYF. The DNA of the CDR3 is TGTGCCAGCAGTGAAGCTGTGGACAGGGCGGTAGATACGCAGTATTTT.